The rows below give T cell receptor beta chains drawn from one sample of a study of blood T cell repertoires in COVID-19. Using immunoSEQ multiplex PCR, the repertoire was profiled, and TCRdb retains in-frame clones only, with some absent. Of around 360,000 clones in the sample, around 87% were seen once. The material sequenced was peripheral blood. Receptors were obtained from a woman between 25 and 40 years old with COVID-19, enrolled during active disease. The CDR3 runs from the conserved cysteine through the conserved F or W. Each record gives: D gene, clone size, J gene, V gene, CDR3 DNA, CDR3 protein. A D gene is named only where the DNA matches it firmly. Some rows have no size entry. The others give once, few or many, or a class for an expanded clone.

D gene: NA
clone size: NA
J gene: TRBJ2-5
V gene: TRBV7-2
CDR3 DNA: TGTGCCAGCAGCTTGGCCGTGTACCAAGAGACCCAGTACTTC
CDR3 protein: CASSLAVYQETQYF

D gene: NA
clone size: once
J gene: TRBJ2-7
V gene: TRBV6-5
CDR3 DNA: TGTGCCAGCAGTTACCGGGGGAGCTCCTACGAGCAGTACTTC
CDR3 protein: CASSYRGSSYEQYF

D gene: TRBD1
clone size: NA
J gene: TRBJ2-3
V gene: TRBV7-2
CDR3 DNA: TGTGCCAGCAGCTATAGGACAGGGGGCACAGATACGCAGTATTTT
CDR3 protein: CASSYRTGGTDTQYF

D gene: TRBD2
clone size: once
J gene: TRBJ2-1
V gene: TRBV9
CDR3 DNA: TGTGCCAGCAGCGTAAGCAGCGGGAGGGGGAACAATGAGCAGTTCTTC
CDR3 protein: CASSVSSGRGNNEQFF

D gene: TRBD1
clone size: once
J gene: TRBJ2-7
V gene: TRBV10-3
CDR3 DNA: TGTGCCACCCGGACAGGGAGTTACGAGCAGTACTTC
CDR3 protein: CATRTGSYEQYF

D gene: NA
clone size: NA
J gene: TRBJ2-7
V gene: TRBV7-9
CDR3 DNA: TGTGCCAGCAGCCGGGACACCCTCGAGCAGTACTTC
CDR3 protein: CASSRDTLEQYF

D gene: TRBD1
clone size: NA
J gene: TRBJ2-3
V gene: TRBV18
CDR3 DNA: TGTGCCAGCTCACCAGACAGGGGCACAGATACGCAGTATTTT
CDR3 protein: CASSPDRGTDTQYF

D gene: NA
clone size: NA
J gene: TRBJ2-2
V gene: TRBV2
CDR3 DNA: TGTGCCAGCAGTGAAGGGCTTAACACCGGGGAGCTGTTTTTT
CDR3 protein: CASSEGLNTGELFF

D gene: NA
clone size: NA
J gene: TRBJ2-3
V gene: TRBV5-1
CDR3 DNA: TGCGCCAGCAGCTTGGCTGCAGATACGCAGTATTTT
CDR3 protein: CASSLAADTQYF

D gene: NA
clone size: NA
J gene: TRBJ1-4
V gene: TRBV6-4
CDR3 DNA: TGTGCCAGCCGCGGGACGAGGGAAAAACTGTTTTTT
CDR3 protein: CASRGTREKLFF

D gene: TRBD1
clone size: NA
J gene: TRBJ2-7
V gene: TRBV19
CDR3 DNA: TGTGCCAGTAGTATGGGCCGGGACAGATCCTACGAGCAGTACTTC
CDR3 protein: CASSMGRDRSYEQYF

D gene: TRBD2
clone size: NA
J gene: TRBJ2-7
V gene: TRBV5-5
CDR3 DNA: TGTGCCAGCAGCTCGAAGACTAGCGGGAGCTCCGAGCAGTACTTC
CDR3 protein: CASSSKTSGSSEQYF

D gene: TRBD1
clone size: NA
J gene: TRBJ2-3
V gene: TRBV11-2
CDR3 DNA: TGTGCCAGCAGCGGGACAGGGTGGACAGATACGCAGTATTTT
CDR3 protein: CASSGTGWTDTQYF

D gene: TRBD2
clone size: NA
J gene: TRBJ2-7
V gene: TRBV2
CDR3 DNA: TGTGCCAGCAGACCGGGACTAGCGGGATACGAGCAGTACTTC
CDR3 protein: CASRPGLAGYEQYF

D gene: TRBD2
clone size: few
J gene: TRBJ2-7
V gene: TRBV10-3
CDR3 DNA: TGTGCCATCAGTGAGTCGGGGGAGGGCTACGAGCAGTACTTC
CDR3 protein: CAISESGEGYEQYF

D gene: TRBD2
clone size: few
J gene: TRBJ2-1
V gene: TRBV5-1
CDR3 DNA: TGCGCCAGCAGCATTACTAGCGGGAGGTCGAATGAGCAGTTCTTC
CDR3 protein: CASSITSGRSNEQFF

D gene: NA
clone size: NA
J gene: TRBJ1-1
V gene: TRBV2
CDR3 DNA: TGTGCCAGCAAGCGGGGGATATTATCAGACACTGAAGCTTTCTTT
CDR3 protein: CASKRGILSDTEAFF

D gene: TRBD1
clone size: NA
J gene: TRBJ1-1
V gene: TRBV18
CDR3 DNA: TGTGCCAGCTCACCCATGGGGACAGGGGGGTCTTGGACTGAAGCTTTCTTT
CDR3 protein: CASSPMGTGGSWTEAFF

D gene: TRBD1
clone size: few
J gene: TRBJ1-3
V gene: TRBV11-2
CDR3 DNA: TGTGCCAGCAGCATGACAGGGACTGGAAACACCATATATTTT
CDR3 protein: CASSMTGTGNTIYF

D gene: TRBD1
clone size: once
J gene: TRBJ1-1
V gene: TRBV7-3
CDR3 DNA: TGTGCCAGCAGCCTGACAGGGGGGGCAAACACTGAAGCTTTCTTT
CDR3 protein: CASSLTGGANTEAFF

D gene: NA
clone size: NA
J gene: TRBJ2-7
V gene: TRBV11-2
CDR3 DNA: TGTGCCAGCAGCTGGGCGGGGGAGCAGTACTTC
CDR3 protein: CASSWAGEQYF

D gene: TRBD2
clone size: NA
J gene: TRBJ2-3
V gene: TRBV4-1
CDR3 DNA: TGCGCCAGCAGCCAAGGACTAGCGGGAGCTGGCAGCACAGATACGCAGTATTTT
CDR3 protein: CASSQGLAGAGSTDTQYF

D gene: TRBD2
clone size: NA
J gene: TRBJ2-4
V gene: TRBV3-1/TRBV3-2
CDR3 DNA: TGTGCCAGCAGCCAAGCCTCCAGCGGGGTGTGGGGCATTCAGTACTTC
CDR3 protein: CASSQASSGVWGIQYF

D gene: TRBD2
clone size: NA
J gene: TRBJ2-7
V gene: TRBV27
CDR3 DNA: TGTGCCAGCAGTTTAAGGGGACTAGCGTCCGAGCAGTACTTC
CDR3 protein: CASSLRGLASEQYF

D gene: NA
clone size: NA
J gene: TRBJ2-2
V gene: TRBV5-1
CDR3 DNA: TGCGCCAGCAGCAAAGGGGTTGACACCGGGGAGCTGTTTTTT
CDR3 protein: CASSKGVDTGELFF

D gene: NA
clone size: NA
J gene: TRBJ2-5
V gene: TRBV3-1/TRBV3-2
CDR3 DNA: TGTGCCAGCAGCCCGGGACTTCGGGATCAAGAGACCCAGTACTTC
CDR3 protein: CASSPGLRDQETQYF

D gene: NA
clone size: NA
J gene: TRBJ1-6
V gene: TRBV13
CDR3 DNA: TGTGCCAGCAGCCCCCCTGGCAGGGCCTATTCACCCCTCCACTTT
CDR3 protein: CASSPPGRAYSPLHF

D gene: NA
clone size: NA
J gene: TRBJ2-5
V gene: TRBV7-9
CDR3 DNA: TGTGCCAGCAGCTTGGGAGCCGGACCGAAAGAGACCCAGTACTTC
CDR3 protein: CASSLGAGPKETQYF

D gene: NA
clone size: few
J gene: TRBJ2-2
V gene: TRBV6-6
CDR3 DNA: TGTGCCAGCAGTTACATCCCAGGGGCCGGGGAGCTGTTTTTT
CDR3 protein: CASSYIPGAGELFF

D gene: NA
clone size: NA
J gene: TRBJ2-4
V gene: TRBV6-2/TRBV6-3
CDR3 DNA: TGTGCCAGCAGTTCAGGGTTAGCCAAAAACATTCAGTACTTC
CDR3 protein: CASSSGLAKNIQYF

D gene: TRBD2
clone size: NA
J gene: TRBJ2-5
V gene: TRBV5-4
CDR3 DNA: TGTGCCAGCAGCTGGAAGACTAGCGGGGAGACCCAGTACTTC
CDR3 protein: CASSWKTSGETQYF

D gene: TRBD2
clone size: NA
J gene: TRBJ2-2
V gene: TRBV19
CDR3 DNA: TGTGCCAGTAGTATCCCCAGCGGGAGTAACACCGGGGAGCTGTTTTTT
CDR3 protein: CASSIPSGSNTGELFF

D gene: TRBD1
clone size: few
J gene: TRBJ2-3
V gene: TRBV9
CDR3 DNA: TGTGCCCTCAGAAGGACAGGTAGTAGAGATACGCAGTATTTT
CDR3 protein: CALRRTGSRDTQYF

D gene: NA
clone size: once
J gene: TRBJ1-3
V gene: TRBV6-5
CDR3 DNA: TGTGCCAGCAGTTCGACAGGTGGAAACACCATATATTTT
CDR3 protein: CASSSTGGNTIYF

D gene: NA
clone size: once
J gene: TRBJ2-2
V gene: TRBV10-3
CDR3 DNA: TGTGCCATCAGTGAGTTGGGGGGATCAGTCACCGGGGAGCTGTTTTTT
CDR3 protein: CAISELGGSVTGELFF

D gene: NA
clone size: NA
J gene: TRBJ2-2
V gene: TRBV21-1
CDR3 DNA: TGTGCCAACTTAGCGGGGACTTCGCATCACGCGAACACCGGGGAGCTGTTTTTT
CDR3 protein: CANLAGTSHHANTGELFF

D gene: TRBD1
clone size: NA
J gene: TRBJ2-5
V gene: TRBV28
CDR3 DNA: TGTGCCAGCAGCGTTGGAGGTGTCAGGGGGCCTCAAGAGACCCAGTACTTC
CDR3 protein: CASSVGGVRGPQETQYF

D gene: NA
clone size: NA
J gene: TRBJ1-1
V gene: TRBV2
CDR3 DNA: TGTGCCAGCAGGGCAATGGACACTGAAGCTTTCTTT
CDR3 protein: CASRAMDTEAFF

D gene: NA
clone size: many
J gene: TRBJ2-7
V gene: TRBV4-1
CDR3 DNA: TGCGCCAGCAGCCGGATAGAGGACAGTAGAACCTACGAGCAGTACTTC
CDR3 protein: CASSRIEDSRTYEQYF

D gene: NA
clone size: once
J gene: TRBJ2-2
V gene: TRBV9
CDR3 DNA: TGTGCCAGCAGCGTAGCCGGGTTTGCCGGGGAGCTGTTTTTT
CDR3 protein: CASSVAGFAGELFF

D gene: NA
clone size: NA
J gene: TRBJ1-3
V gene: TRBV18
CDR3 DNA: TGTGCCAGCTCACCCTCCCAGGGCCCCGGAAACACCATATATTTT
CDR3 protein: CASSPSQGPGNTIYF

D gene: NA
clone size: few
J gene: TRBJ2-3
V gene: TRBV9
CDR3 DNA: TGTGCCAGCAGCGTAGATGGCCCAGATACGCAGTATTTT
CDR3 protein: CASSVDGPDTQYF

D gene: NA
clone size: NA
J gene: TRBJ2-3
V gene: TRBV5-4
CDR3 DNA: TGTGCCAGCAGCTCGCGGATCGATCCCACAGATACGCAGTATTTT
CDR3 protein: CASSSRIDPTDTQYF

D gene: TRBD1
clone size: NA
J gene: TRBJ1-2
V gene: TRBV19
CDR3 DNA: TGTGCCAGTAGTATGGGGACAGGCTATGGCTACACCTTC
CDR3 protein: CASSMGTGYGYTF

D gene: NA
clone size: NA
J gene: TRBJ2-7
V gene: TRBV7-3
CDR3 DNA: TGTGCCAGCAGCTTAACCGGGGTGGGCGAGCAGTACTTC
CDR3 protein: CASSLTGVGEQYF

D gene: TRBD2
clone size: NA
J gene: TRBJ2-1
V gene: TRBV19
CDR3 DNA: TGTGCCAGTAGTATAGGGCTAGCGGGAGGTTACAATGAGCAGTTCTTC
CDR3 protein: CASSIGLAGGYNEQFF